The 6 T cell receptor beta chains presented below share a single source sample, sequenced in a study of control samples from healthy donors and cancer patients (dated by TCRdb to the early 2020s). Libraries were made using the immunoSEQ multiplex PCR assay. The source is immuneACCESS, and TCRdb retained only in-frame sequences with V and J called. Part of the clones is not carried over; for the studies checked, unresolved V genes explain less than half of this, and the remainder is unexplained. The sample contains roughly 160,000 clones, approximately 94% of them found a single time. The ten top clones hold 13% to 15% of the sample. Material for sequencing was PBMCs. The receptors shown here come from a man aged 55-75 years with colorectal cancer.

This clone was found once. The chain couples TRBV30 to TRBJ1-2; the match to TRBD1 covers 9 bases. V lost 0 bases to trimming and J lost 8 bases; unmatched junction nucleotides: 13. Germline-derived CDR1 and CDR2 are GTSNPN and SVGIG (reference sequence). This CDR3 spans 16 amino acids. The CDR3 DNA follows: TGTGCCTGGAGTGTGGGGACAGGGTCAAGTTGGGCGGGCTACACCTTC. This codes for CAWSVGTGSSWAGYTF.

J is TRBJ1-1 and V is TRBV19; maybe TRBD1 (5 bases). Germline-derived CDR1 and CDR2 are LNHDA and SQIVND (reference sequence). CDR3 length: 14 residues. Trimming took off 5 bases at V and 1 base at J, with 11 bases between the two ends. CDR3 nucleotides: TGTGCCAGTAGTGGGAGGACACAGAACACTGAAGCTTTCTTT. Translated, it gives CASSGRTQNTEAFF.

The rearrangement joins TRBV7-2 to TRBJ1-1; D ambiguous. Germline values: CDR1 SGHTA, CDR2 FQGNSA. V dropped 5 bases and J dropped 5 bases, with 12 bases sitting between them. This CDR3 has 13 amino acids. CDR3 nucleotide sequence: TGTGCCAGCAGCCCGGGTCTAGGGACTGAAGCTTTCTTT. Protein: CASSPGLGTEAFF.

V is TRBV4-1 and J is TRBJ2-7, with a possible D match to TRBD1 (6 bases). The CDR3 consists of 14 residues. Deletions cut 1 base from V and 1 base from J, with 8 bases between. In germline, CDR1 is MGHRA, CDR2 YSYEKL. CDR3 in amino acids: CASSQGQGSYEQYF. The CDR3 bases are TGCGCCAGCAGCCAAGGTCAGGGGTCCTACGAGCAGTACTTC.

This clone showed up just once. Here the CDR3 reads CASSPITGGTGAYEQYF. The DNA of the CDR3 is TGTGCCAGCAGCCCCATAACAGGAGGGACAGGAGCCTACGAGCAGTACTTC. The chain uses TRBV4-2 and TRBJ2-7; TRBD1 aligns across 8 bases. J was trimmed by 2 bases and V by 4 bases; bases with no gene match: 13. The CDR3 length is 17 residues. The V gene's germline CDR1 is LGHNA and CDR2 YNFKEQ.

The rearrangement uses TRBV6-2 or TRBV6-3 and TRBJ2-6, with 11 bases identical to TRBD1. In germline, CDR1 is MNHEY, CDR2 SVGEGT. CDR3 size: 16 residues. The trim removed 8 bases at V and 2 bases at J, leaving 5 bases unmatched. The CDR3 nucleotides read TGTGCCAGCGGCCGGACAGGGGGCACTGGGGCCAACGTCCTGACTTTC. Translation: CASGRTGGTGANVLTF.